Listed here are 9 T cell receptor beta chains from one sample, sequenced in a study of blood T cell repertoires in COVID-19. Produced via immunoSEQ multiplex PCR; TCRdb's table is partial and in-frame only. The data show about 82,000 clones, 78% seen once. Material: peripheral blood. The receptors originated from a man aged 60 to 75 with COVID-19, enrolled during active disease.

The V gene is TRBV5-5, the J gene TRBJ2-4; 9 nucleotides align to TRBD2. The CDR3 spans 15 residues. With V trimmed by 4 bases and J by 7 bases, 9 bases remained unmatched. The germline V gene encodes CDR1 SGHKS and CDR2 YYEKEE (reference sequence). The CDR3: CASSPIAGARNIQYF. The CDR3 DNA sequence: TGTGCCAGCAGCCCTATAGCGGGAGCCAGGAACATTCAGTACTTC.

Worth noting for this clone: One end of the junction is discordant with germline, which a read error may explain. The J gene is TRBJ2-7, the V gene TRBV27; 11 nucleotides match TRBD1. Germline V gene sequence: CDR1 MNHEY, CDR2 SMNVEV (reference sequence). There are 15 residues in the CDR3. CDR3 DNA: TGTGCCAGCAGTTCCTGGACAGGGGGCTCCAACGAGCAGTACTTC. Amino acids: CASSSWTGGSNEQYF.

J is TRBJ2-2 and V is TRBV15; 8 bases align to TRBD2. CDR1 and CDR2 from the germline V gene are LNHNV and YYDKDF (reference sequence). V was pared by 0 bases and J by 6 bases, with 3 bases of the junction left unmatched. The CDR3 covers 15 residues. This CDR3 reads CATSREQAGAGELFF. CDR3 sequence (DNA): TGTGCCACCAGCAGAGAGCAAGCGGGAGCCGGGGAGCTGTTTTTT.

The genes are TRBV19 and TRBJ2-6; D gene ambiguous. Trimming left V 0 bases short and J 4 bases short, with 7 bases between. CDR1 and CDR2 (germline): LNHDA, SQIVND (reference sequence). The CDR3 is 15 amino acids. CDR3 bases: TGTGCCAGTAGTATAGAAACTCTCGGGGCCAACGTCCTGACTTTC. This encodes CASSIETLGANVLTF.

Only a few counts were recorded for this clone. The chain has TRBV4-1 and TRBJ1-5; 8 bases line up with TRBD1. V was pared by 0 bases and J by 6 bases, with 10 bases of the junction left unmatched. This CDR3 has 17 amino acids. Germline V gene sequence: CDR1 MGHRA, CDR2 YSYEKL. The CDR3, as DNA: TGCGCCAGCAGCCAAGAGGCCAGGGGGCGTGTGGGTCAGCCCCAGCATTTT. It translates to CASSQEARGRVGQPQHF.

The rearrangement links TRBV11-3 to TRBJ2-5; the match to TRBD2 covers 8 bases. Germline loops: CDR1 SGHNT, CDR2 YENEEA. Unmatched junction bases numbered 12, after V lost 1 base and J lost 5 bases. This CDR3 contains 17 residues. The DNA of the CDR3 is TGTGCCAGCAGCTTAGCGACTAGCGCGAGGGGCGGTGAGACCCAGTACTTC. This translates into CASSLATSARGGETQYF.

This rearrangement joins TRBV10-3 to TRBJ2-1; the D is unclear. Germline CDR1 ENHRY, CDR2 SYGVKD. The CDR3 has 13 residues. Trimming cost V 7 bases and J 5 bases, with 12 bases left between them. CDR3 in amino acids: CAITEHYDNEQFF. The CDR3 bases are TGTGCCATCACCGAACACTATGACAATGAGCAGTTCTTC.

The genes are TRBV6-5 and TRBJ2-1; 11 positions match TRBD2. This CDR3 contains 15 residues. CDR1 is MNHEY, CDR2 SVGAGI, per germline. Trimming cost V 10 bases and J 7 bases; bases outside gene matches: 12. The CDR3 DNA reads as TGTGCCACCCTAAACCCTAGCGGGAGGTGGAATGAGCAGTTCTTC. Residues: CATLNPSGRWNEQFF.

V and J are TRBV5-6 and TRBJ1-2; D gene unclear. The CDR3 extends over 13 amino acids. CDR1 and CDR2 (germline): SGHDT, YYEEEE. Between the trimmed V and J ends, which lost 2 bases and 6 bases, there was a span of 11 bases. In DNA form, the CDR3 reads TGTGCCAGCAGCTTCGGAGGGAAGGATGGCTACACCTTC. It yields the protein CASSFGGKDGYTF.